The entry below describes one T cell receptor beta chain. What this receptor recognizes is not known. The record has no base qualities; no much larger clone is one base away. The entire amount of isolated RNA was reverse transcribed using the High Capacity cDNA Reverse Transcription Kit, so the sequenced TCRB transcripts were expressed ones. Deep immunoSEQ sequencing was performed on naive, central memory and regulatory T cell samples, with an average of roughly 3.5 million total reads per sample. Sorted cells were lysed in RLT buffer and RNA was extracted with DNase-treated RNeasy Micro or Mini kits, depending on cell number. To prevent cross-contamination, each cell subset was processed individually, whereas patient and healthy donor samples were processed jointly. TCRB sequences were amplified from cDNA with the immunoSEQ multiplex PCR, producing 87-bp fragments spanning the CDR3 region. Sequencing of the amplicons was performed on the Illumina HiSeq platform. The study's own analysis went as follows. Synthetic template baselines were used to correct PCR bias computationally, reads within Hamming distance 2 were collapsed, and singletons that could not be merged were discarded. Reads were aligned against IMGT so that V, D and J genes, CDR3 length and insertions or deletions at six rearrangement sites could be assigned. Within each subset, clonotype counts were normalized to the number of sorted cells before true diversity and Gini coefficients were calculated with the tcR R package. The overlap coefficient, calculated on TCRB nucleotide sequences, was used to quantify repertoire sharing. As a proxy for the pre-selection repertoire, out-of-frame TCRB sequences from naive cells were analyzed. Not all clones reach the TCRdb copy of this immuneACCESS table, which keeps in-frame sequences only. Checked studies attribute under half of the gap to unresolved V genes and leave the rest unexplained. V and J calls and clone size are copied from that table; D and trimming were computed from the DNA. For this sample the table gives under 400,000 clones, of which 15% to 20% were detected only once. Of the sample, 0.044% is held by the ten largest clones.

This record comes from a study of beta chain features in type 1 diabetes (dated by TCRdb to the late 2010s). Regarding the research as a whole: Mean age, gender distribution, total cell number and subset yield did not differ between patients and healthy donors. The study compared TCRB repertoires of sorted circulating CD4+ T cell subsets between recently diagnosed type 1 diabetes patients and matched healthy donors. Regulatory and stem cell-like memory subsets were obtained from only 8 patients and about eight healthy donors, while naive and central memory subsets were obtained from all 30 or so donors. A total of roughly 100 million sorted cells were examined across all samples, and the number of cells per subset was strongly correlated with RNA yield. Findings and caveats that apply to the study as a whole: Because cDNA was sequenced instead of genomic DNA, activated cells with high expression could be over-represented, although the groups did not differ in activation or CD3 levels. Because small numbers of individuals were included in the HLA sub-analyses, any influence of HLA type on TCRB rearrangement was left unresolved. The naive, central memory and regulatory TCRB repertoires appeared to resemble one another more closely among patients than among healthy donors. At VDJ recombination sites, type 1 diabetes patients had fewer insertions and more deleted nucleotides, which implies abnormalities in thymic rearrangement. PCR may preferentially amplify shorter templates, but because patient and control samples were amplified and corrected together, any resulting skew would affect both groups equally. Type 1 diabetes patients showed a moderate but significant shortening of TCRB CDR3 length in all four CD4+ subsets.

V is pared back by 0 bases and J by 1 base, with 4 bases lying between the germline termini. CDR1 and CDR2, looked up from the germline V gene, are MGHDK and SYGVNS. From cysteine to phenylalanine, the CDR3 is 14 amino acids long. Only the CDR3 portion is preserved as DNA: 42 bases, with reading frame beginning at the first base. Each donor gave one peripheral blood draw, approximately 100 mL on average, collected into heparinised tubes. Using a panel that included CD45RO, CCR7, CD25, CD127, CD95 and CD27, naive, central memory, regulatory and stem cell-like memory CD4+ T cells were sorted on a BD FACSAria II. Purity was above 95% for every sorted population. PBMCs were isolated immediately by Lymphoprep density gradient centrifugation and stained directly without culture. To minimize batch effects, samples were stained and sorted in pairs, one healthy donor with one patient per experiment.

The origin of this receptor is a woman younger than 30 in good health. The V gene is TRBV25-1 and the J gene is TRBJ1-3; a confident D gene designation cannot be given. Input material: naive CD4+ T cells from blood. The cell subset or site label of this sample denotes: true naive CD4+ T cells. The DNA sequence follows: TGTGCCAGCAGTGAATATGAGTCTGGAAACACCATATATTTT. This yields the protein CASSEYESGNTIYF.